The 29 T cell receptor beta chains below come from one sample, sequenced in a study of T-cell memory formation after mild COVID-19. One entry per CDR3 protein, called by TCRdb with MiXCR from the 5' RACE reads. The sample lists hundreds of thousands of distinct CDR3 sequences; around 13% were seen once. The specimen sequenced was PBMCs or a T cell subset sorted from them (not recorded which). These receptors were obtained from a young man who had mild COVID-19 (a few samples of this study predate the infection). Cell type and time point are not known.

The chain recombines TRBV6-5 with TRBJ1-1; D is possibly TRBD1 (5 bases). The CDR3 runs to 16 residues. Between the trimmed V and J ends, which lost 1 base and 1 base, there was a span of 13 bases. CDR1 is MNHEY, CDR2 SVGAGI, per germline. The CDR3 spells CASSYYWRGRNTEAFF. The CDR3 DNA reads TGTGCCAGCAGTTACTATTGGAGGGGTAGGAACACTGAAGCTTTCTTT.

The sample holds a few counts of this clonotype. This rearrangement joins TRBV24-1 to TRBJ2-2, with a tentative D call TRBD1 (6 bases). V dropped 0 bases and J dropped 6 bases, with 7 bases sitting between them. Germline CDR1 reads KGHDR; CDR2 reads SFDVKD. The CDR3 is made up of 14 amino acids. CDR3 sequence reads: CATSDLEGAGELFF. The CDR3 DNA reads TGTGCCACCAGTGATTTGGAGGGGGCCGGGGAGCTGTTTTTT.

There are a few counts of this clonotype. The V gene is TRBV7-9, the J gene TRBJ1-1; 8 bases align to TRBD1. Germline V gives CDR1 SEHNR, CDR2 FQNEAQ (reference sequence). Unmatched junction bases numbered 6, after V lost 6 bases and J lost 3 bases. The CDR3 is 14 residues long. CDR3 loop: CASSPTGGHTEAFF. DNA of the CDR3: TGTGCCAGCAGTCCTACAGGGGGACACACTGAAGCTTTCTTT.

The rearrangement links TRBV19 to TRBJ2-4, with D tentatively TRBD1 (6 bases). Trimming removed 4 bases at V and 8 bases at J, with 12 bases between. This CDR3 spans 13 amino acids. Germline V CDR1 and CDR2: LNHDA, SQIVND (reference sequence). CDR3 nucleotide sequence: TGTGCCAGTAGTACCCACAGGGTCGACATTCAGTACTTC. Residues: CASSTHRVDIQYF.

The CDR3 loop reads CASSPTGGGELFF. CDR3 nucleotides: TGTGCCAGCAGCCCGACAGGGGGCGGGGAGCTGTTTTTT. V is TRBV7-7 and J is TRBJ2-2; 9 positions match TRBD1. V shed 5 bases and J 7 bases; nucleotides not matched to a gene: 2. Germline CDR1 and CDR2: SSHAT and FNYEAQ (reference sequence). The CDR3 extends over 13 amino acids.

This clonotype was counted at least ten times. The chain joins TRBV6-5 to TRBJ2-1; 12 bases agree with TRBD2. Per the germline V gene, CDR1 is MNHEY and CDR2 is SVGAGI. J gave up 12 bases and V 2 bases, and 8 bases lay outside the gene matches. This CDR3 region has 15 residues. This chain's CDR3 is CASSYRASGGARQFF. The CDR3 region has the DNA TGTGCCAGCAGTTACAGGGCTAGCGGGGGGGCAAGGCAGTTCTTC.

This clonotype was counted only a few times. The V and J genes are TRBV10-3 and TRBJ2-5; 10 nucleotides align to TRBD2. From germline, CDR1 is ENHRY and CDR2 SYGVKD. Losses at the gene ends were 2 bases for V and 5 bases for J; bases not matched to a gene: 2. The CDR3 has 14 amino acids. The CDR3 is CAISETSGEETQYF. CDR3 coding DNA: TGTGCCATCAGTGAGACTAGCGGGGAGGAGACCCAGTACTTC.

The chain employs TRBV5-1 and TRBJ2-5; possible D gene TRBD1, 5 bases. Trimming removed 0 bases from V and 2 bases from J, with 11 bases in between. The CDR3 is made up of 15 amino acids. Germline-derived CDR1 and CDR2 are SGHRS and YFSETQ. The CDR3 nucleotides are TGCGCCAGCAGCTTGGCGACAGTAGTACAAGAGACCCAGTACTTC. It encodes CASSLATVVQETQYF. Using reference TRBV5-1 and TRBJ2-5 for the parts outside the CDR3, the full variable domain is KAGVTQTPRYLIKTRGQQVTLSCSPISGHRSVSWYQQTPGQGLQFLFEYFSETQRNKGNFPGRFSGRQFSNSRSEMNVSTLELGDSALYLCASSLATVVQETQYFGPGTRLLVL.

The chain carries TRBV12-3 or TRBV12-4 and TRBJ2-5; D is uncertain. V lost 2 bases and J lost 9, with 7 bases in between. The CDR3 loop spans 11 amino acids. CDR3 in amino acids: CASSLRSAQYF. Written as DNA, the CDR3 is TGTGCCAGCAGTTTAAGGTCGGCCCAGTACTTC.

CDR3 DNA: TGTGCCAGCAGTTACTCTCAGTCCCCCCGGGTCACAGATACGCAGTATTTT. This sequence encodes CASSYSQSPRVTDTQYF. This chain links TRBV6-5 with TRBJ2-3, with no clear D. Germline values: CDR1 MNHEY, CDR2 SVGAGI. V lost 0 bases and J 2 bases, leaving 15 bases between the germline ends. This CDR3 region has 17 residues.

In its sample, this clonotype was seen a few times. The chain uses TRBV29-1 and TRBJ2-2; TRBD1 matches at 9 bases. Losses at the gene ends were 5 bases for V and 6 bases for J; bases not matched to a gene: 10. This CDR3 has 15 residues. Germline CDR1 SQVTM, CDR2 ANQGSEA. The CDR3 reads CSVRGQGPFSGELFF. CDR3 DNA sequence: TGCAGCGTTCGTGGACAGGGGCCGTTCTCCGGGGAGCTGTTTTTT.

The chain is built from TRBV5-1 and TRBJ2-1; 7 nucleotides align to TRBD2. The CDR3 runs to 16 residues. J gave up 3 bases and V 4 bases, and 10 bases lay outside the gene matches. Germline V lookup: CDR1 SGHRS, CDR2 YFSETQ. The CDR3 protein is CASSGYLGGGYNEQFF. DNA of the CDR3: TGCGCCAGCAGCGGTTATTTAGGCGGGGGCTACAATGAGCAGTTCTTC.

This clonotype was picked up one time. The rearrangement joins TRBV2 to TRBJ2-5; D might be TRBD1 or TRBD2, each matching 5 bases. The length of the CDR3 is 13 residues. V was cut by 9 bases and J by 1 base, with 12 bases left in between. CDR1 is SNHLY and CDR2 is FYNNEI in the germline V gene. The CDR3 region has the DNA TGTGCCAGGGGTGGGGGACCCCAAGAGACCCAGTACTTC. As protein: CARGGGPQETQYF.

The chain links TRBV6-2 or TRBV6-3 to TRBJ1-5; D gene ambiguous. Germline V gene sequence: CDR1 MNHEY, CDR2 SVGEGT. This CDR3 has 15 amino acids. The V and J ends lost 6 bases and 5 bases respectively, with 17 bases between them. The chain's CDR3 is CASRRMGVGYQPQHF. The CDR3 bases are TGTGCCAGCAGGCGAATGGGAGTCGGGTATCAGCCCCAGCATTTT.

This clonotype was seen a few times. J is TRBJ2-5 and V is TRBV20-1; TRBD1 aligns across 9 bases. V was clipped by 1 base and J by 5 bases; unmatched bases: 5. The CDR3 loop spans 14 amino acids. Germline CDR1 reads DFQATT; CDR2 reads SNEGSKA (reference sequence). This chain's CDR3 is CSARGTGEWETQYF. The CDR3 DNA follows: TGCAGTGCTAGAGGGACAGGGGAGTGGGAGACCCAGTACTTC.

This clonotype appeared many times. V usage is TRBV11-2 and J usage is TRBJ1-2; 10 nucleotides line up with TRBD1. The CDR3 covers 15 residues. V trimming: 5 bases; J trimming: 4 bases; junction bases outside the gene matches: 7. Germline loops: CDR1 SGHAT, CDR2 FQNNGV. The CDR3 region is CASSPQRDRGYGYTF. Here the CDR3 DNA reads TGTGCCAGCAGCCCCCAACGGGACAGGGGCTATGGCTACACCTTC.

Only a few counts were recorded for this clonotype. The rearrangement uses TRBV5-4 and TRBJ2-5; D possibly matches TRBD1 or TRBD2 (5 bases each). V was trimmed by 1 base and J by 4 bases, leaving 17 bases between them. The V gene's germline CDR1 is SGHNT and CDR2 YYREEE (reference sequence). This CDR3 is built from 16 residues. The CDR3 reads CASSLRRGAFGETQYF. The CDR3 nucleotides read TGTGCCAGCAGCTTGCGACGGGGCGCCTTCGGAGAGACCCAGTACTTC.

V and J are TRBV7-3 and TRBJ2-2; D may be TRBD2 (5 bases). The CDR3 totals 17 residues. Trimming removed 8 bases from V and 4 bases from J, with 23 bases in between. Germline assignment: CDR1 SGHTA and CDR2 FQGTGA. The CDR3 nucleotides read TGTGCCAGCGGACTTTTAGGTGGTACAAGTGGCACCGGGGAGCTGTTTTTT. Translating gives CASGLLGGTSGTGELFF. Complete variable domain (other parts from reference TRBV7-3 and TRBJ2-2): GAGVSQTPSNKVTEKGKYVELRCDPISGHTALYWYRQSLGQGPEFLIYFQGTGAADDSGLPNDRFFAVRPEGSVSTLKIQRTERGDSAVYLCASGLLGGTSGTGELFFGEGSRLTVL.

This clonotype was counted at least ten times. This rearrangement joins TRBV7-9 to TRBJ2-5; D not certain. This CDR3 has 12 amino acids. Trimming removed 6 bases from V and 10 bases from J, with 15 bases in between. Germline-derived CDR1 and CDR2 are SEHNR and FQNEAQ (reference sequence). Here the CDR3 DNA reads TGTGCCAGCAGTTCGGATGCAAGGGACCAGTACTTC. This sequence encodes CASSSDARDQYF.

The rearrangement uses TRBV18 and TRBJ2-1, with TRBD2 matching 9 bases. From germline, CDR1 is KGHSH and CDR2 LQKENI. With V trimmed by 1 base and J by 8 bases, 12 bases remained unmatched. The CDR3 is made up of 17 amino acids. DNA for the CDR3: TGTGCCAGCTCACCACTGTCTCTGCTAGCGGGGTGGTATGAGCAGTTCTTC. It codes for CASSPLSLLAGWYEQFF.

This clonotype was seen a handful of times. The chain uses TRBV4-1 and TRBJ2-1; a possible D gene is TRBD1 (6 bases). Trimming cost V 0 bases and J 2 bases, with 11 bases left between them. The germline V gene has CDR1 MGHRA and CDR2 YSYEKL. This CDR3 region has 16 residues. CDR3: CASSQEVRTAYNEQFF. DNA for the CDR3: TGCGCCAGCAGCCAAGAAGTCCGGACAGCCTACAATGAGCAGTTCTTC.

This clonotype was found a few times. The chain joins TRBV5-1 to TRBJ1-2; D uncertain. Deletions cut 5 bases from V and 2 bases from J, with 16 bases between. The CDR3 covers 15 residues. Germline lookup yields CDR1 SGHRS and CDR2 YFSETQ. CDR3: CASRPLPDTNYGYTF. CDR3 DNA sequence: TGCGCCAGCAGACCCCTGCCTGACACAAACTATGGCTACACCTTC.

The CDR3 DNA is TGCAGTGCTAGAGATCCGAGACAGGGGGCGGGTGGCTACACCTTC. It yields the protein CSARDPRQGAGGYTF. The chain recombines TRBV20-1 with TRBJ1-2; 10 bases line up with TRBD1. In germline, CDR1 is DFQATT, CDR2 SNEGSKA (reference sequence). The junction had 8 bases not matched to a gene; V was cut back by 0 bases and J by 7 bases. This CDR3 spans 15 amino acids.

This chain uses TRBV4-1 with TRBJ2-3, with a weak D call TRBD1 (5 bases). The CDR3 extends over 12 amino acids. Trimming cost V 3 bases and J 10 bases, with 11 bases left between them. The V gene's germline CDR1 is MGHRA and CDR2 YSYEKL. CDR3 in DNA: TGCGCCAGCAGCCACCCAGGGTCCGCGCAGTATTTT. Amino acids: CASSHPGSAQYF.

Only a few counts were recorded for this clonotype. The chain links TRBV12-3 or TRBV12-4 to TRBJ1-6, with a tentative D call TRBD1 (5 bases). V was shortened by 4 bases and J by 10 bases, with 8 bases between the two germline ends. The CDR3 has 12 amino acids. The DNA of the CDR3 is TGTGCCAGCAGTTGGCCAGGGTCACCCCTCCACTTT. It yields the protein CASSWPGSPLHF.

In its sample, this clonotype was seen a few times. The chain couples TRBV5-1 to TRBJ2-7, with 10 positions matching TRBD2. This CDR3 has 16 residues. Losses at the gene ends were 0 bases for V and 4 bases for J; bases not matched to a gene: 7. The germline CDR1 and CDR2 sequences are SGHRS and YFSETQ. CDR3 residues: CASSLAIAGGFYEQYF. As DNA, the CDR3 is TGCGCCAGCAGCTTGGCCATAGCGGGGGGATTTTACGAGCAGTACTTC.

This clonotype occurred a few times. The rearrangement joins TRBV18 to TRBJ2-3; D not resolved. Germline V CDR1 and CDR2: KGHSH, LQKENI. With 6 bases removed from V and 3 bases from J, the gap between germline ends came to 13 bases. This CDR3 has 14 amino acids. The DNA of the CDR3 is TGTGCCAGCTCCCTGCCCGCGGAGACAGATACGCAGTATTTT. Translation gives CASSLPAETDTQYF. Based on the CDR3 plus reference TRBV18 and TRBJ2-3, the full variable domain is NAGVMQNPRHLVRRRGQEARLRCSPMKGHSHVYWYRQLPEEGLKFMVYLQKENIIDESGMPKERFSAEFPKEGPSILRIQQVVRGDSAAYFCASSLPAETDTQYFGPGTRLTVL.

The J gene is TRBJ1-2, the V gene TRBV5-6; D gene uncertain. V lost 0 bases, J lost 8 bases, and 11 bases lay in between. The CDR3 has 13 amino acids. The germline V gene has CDR1 SGHDT and CDR2 YYEEEE. DNA of the CDR3: TGTGCCAGCAGCTTGGTGGCGGGAAAGGGCTACACCTTC. Translating gives CASSLVAGKGYTF.

This clonotype was seen more than once but under ten times. This chain links TRBV4-1 with TRBJ2-1; D possibly corresponds to TRBD2 (5 bases). The CDR3 runs to 15 residues. Germline loops: CDR1 MGHRA, CDR2 YSYEKL. The V and J ends lost 8 bases and 10 bases respectively, with 24 bases between them. The CDR3 sequence is CASRYLGLPYLEQFF. The CDR3 coding sequence is TGCGCCAGCCGGTACCTAGGACTTCCTTATCTGGAGCAGTTCTTC.